The 23 T cell receptor beta chains listed next were all sequenced from one sample in a study of cytomegalovirus exposure and HLA in healthy donors. The protocol was immunoSEQ multiplex PCR, while the TCRdb copy is restricted to in-frame clones and leaves out a portion. This table has fewer than 85,000 clones, roughly 89% appearing once. Sample: PBMCs. All receptors derive from a young woman in good health and CMV-seropositive.

The V and J genes are TRBV15 and TRBJ2-3, with TRBD2 matching over 10 bases. The V gene end was trimmed by 2 bases and the J gene end by 4 bases; junction bases not matched to a gene: 15. This CDR3 has 19 residues. The germline gives CDR1 LNHNV, CDR2 YYDKDF (reference sequence). The CDR3 DNA is TGTGCCACCAGCAGATCGATTGTAGCGGGGGGTCCTTTATCAGATACGCAGTATTTT. Protein sequence: CATSRSIVAGGPLSDTQYF. Full variable domain (rest looked up from reference TRBV15 and TRBJ2-3): DAMVIQNPRYQVTQFGKPVTLSCSQTLNHNVMYWYQQKSSQAPKLLFHYYDKDFNNEADTPDNFQSRRPNTSFCFLDIRSPGLGDTAMYLCATSRSIVAGGPLSDTQYFGPGTRLTVL.

The CDR3 sequence: CASSLVAYHPDRTGTEAFF. The DNA of the CDR3 is TGTGCCAGCAGCTTAGTCGCATACCATCCGGACAGGACTGGGACTGAAGCTTTCTTT. This sequence joins TRBV7-2 and TRBJ1-1; 7 bases fit TRBD1. In germline, CDR1 is SGHTA, CDR2 FQGNSA. J lost 5 bases, V lost 1 base, and 19 bases had no gene match. CDR3 length: 19 residues.

CDR3: CASSHGLQETQYF. The CDR3 nucleotides are TGTGCCAGCAGCCACGGACTGCAAGAGACCCAGTACTTC. This rearrangement joins TRBV11-2 to TRBJ2-5; TRBD2 might be the D (5 bases). V was trimmed by 5 bases and J by 2 bases, leaving 9 bases between them. Germline loops: CDR1 SGHAT, CDR2 FQNNGV. The CDR3 has 13 amino acids.

V and J are TRBV27 and TRBJ1-2, with D possibly TRBD1 on 5 matching bases. The CDR3 length is 13 residues. Per the germline V gene, CDR1 is MNHEY and CDR2 is SMNVEV (reference sequence). The ends were cut back, 6 bases at V and 2 bases at J, with 10 bases in the middle. The CDR3 DNA follows: TGTGCCAGCAGCGACAGATCCAACTATGGCTACACCTTC. Protein: CASSDRSNYGYTF.

The chain carries TRBV28 and TRBJ2-1; a weak D match, TRBD2 (6 bases). V gave up 6 bases and J gave up 7 bases, with 22 bases separating them. Germline CDR1 MDHEN, CDR2 SYDVKM. There are 16 residues in the CDR3. CDR3 in DNA: TGTGCCAGCAGCGAACATTCCGGGACTGGTAATAATGAGCAGTTCTTC. As protein: CASSEHSGTGNNEQFF.

The CDR3 DNA follows: TGTGCCAGTAGTTATAAGAGGAACTCTAACTATGGCTACACCTTC. Translation: CASSYKRNSNYGYTF. This rearrangement joins TRBV19 to TRBJ1-2; D remains unclear. Germline loops: CDR1 LNHDA, CDR2 SQIVND (reference sequence). Trimming removed 5 bases at V and 0 bases at J, with 13 bases between. This CDR3 contains 15 residues.

The chain uses TRBV18 and TRBJ1-4; no clear D. The CDR3 runs 14 residues. Germline assignment: CDR1 KGHSH and CDR2 LQKENI. Trimming left V 2 bases short and J 0 bases short, with 4 bases between. Written as DNA, the CDR3 is TGTGCCAGCTCACCAGCGGCAACTAATGAAAAACTGTTTTTT. Protein sequence: CASSPAATNEKLFF.

The rearrangement links TRBV7-9 to TRBJ2-7; D might be TRBD1 (5 bases). Germline V gene lookup returns CDR1 SEHNR and CDR2 FQNEAQ (reference sequence). The CDR3 extends over 11 amino acids. V was trimmed by 5 bases and J by 6 bases, leaving 8 bases between them. In DNA form, the CDR3 reads TGTGCCAGCAGCCAGGGTGGCGAGCAGTACTTC. This codes for CASSQGGEQYF.

This clone was observed a few times. The chain is built from TRBV5-4 and TRBJ2-7; tentatively, D is TRBD2 (6 bases). This CDR3 is 16 amino acids long. V was shortened by 1 base and J by 2 bases, with 16 bases between the two germline ends. Germline V gives CDR1 SGHNT, CDR2 YYREEE (reference sequence). The CDR3, as DNA: TGTGCCAGCAGCTTGCACGGGGGTAGCCAGACCTACGAGCAGTACTTC. Protein product: CASSLHGGSQTYEQYF.

The chain carries TRBV6-1 and TRBJ1-6, with D maybe TRBD1 (6 bases). With 3 bases removed from V and 9 bases from J, the gap between germline ends came to 12 bases. The CDR3 covers 14 residues. Germline-derived CDR1 and CDR2 are MNHNS and SASEGT. CDR3 amino acids: CASSDPRGSSPLHF. The DNA of the CDR3 is TGTGCCAGCAGTGACCCCAGGGGAAGTTCACCCCTCCACTTT.

This sequence joins TRBV13 and TRBJ2-2; D may be TRBD2 (6 bases). Looked up from germline, CDR1 is PRHDT and CDR2 is FYEKMQ (reference sequence). The CDR3 runs to 14 residues. Trimming shortened V by 8 bases and J by 0 bases, and 10 bases separated the two germline ends. CDR3: CASRRGANTGELFF. CDR3 nucleotides: TGTGCCAGCCGGAGGGGCGCGAACACCGGGGAGCTGTTTTTT.

J is TRBJ1-1 and V is TRBV2; 8 bases map to TRBD1. In germline, CDR1 is SNHLY, CDR2 FYNNEI. This CDR3 contains 13 residues. J was trimmed by 4 bases and V by 7 bases; bases with no gene match: 5. The CDR3 loop reads CASKSQGATEAFF. DNA for the CDR3: TGTGCCAGCAAGAGCCAGGGGGCCACTGAAGCTTTCTTT.

The chain links TRBV14 to TRBJ2-7; no reliable D call. Deletions cut 1 base from V and 4 bases from J, with 5 bases between. CDR1 and CDR2 from the germline V gene are SGHDN and FVKESK. CDR3 length: 12 amino acids. Written as DNA, the CDR3 is TGTGCCAGCAGCCAAGCCCCATACGAGCAGTACTTC. It is translated as CASSQAPYEQYF.

This clone was recorded once. The chain links TRBV7-9 to TRBJ1-5, with a tentative D call TRBD1 (5 bases). The CDR3 consists of 13 residues. Germline lookup yields CDR1 SEHNR and CDR2 FQNEAQ (reference sequence). Between the trimmed V and J ends, which lost 3 bases and 7 bases, there was a span of 10 bases. The CDR3 DNA follows: TGTGCCAGCAGCTTGGAGGGGCGGCAGCCCCAGCATTTT. It is translated as CASSLEGRQPQHF.

The V and J genes are TRBV4-1 and TRBJ1-1, with 8 bases fitting TRBD1. This CDR3 comprises 14 residues. Trimming at V came to 8 bases and at J to 1 base, leaving 6 bases not matched to a gene. Germline-derived CDR1 and CDR2 are MGHRA and YSYEKL. The CDR3 loop is CASRQGRPNTEAFF. In DNA form, the CDR3 reads TGCGCCAGCCGACAGGGGCGTCCGAACACTGAAGCTTTCTTT.

The chain joins TRBV27 to TRBJ2-5; TRBD2 agrees at 14 bases. The length of the CDR3 is 18 residues. From germline, CDR1 is MNHEY and CDR2 SMNVEV (reference sequence). V shed 5 bases and J 4 bases; nucleotides not matched to a gene: 12. CDR3 residues: CASSPLPGLAGAIETQYF. CDR3 in DNA: TGTGCCAGCAGTCCTCTTCCGGGACTAGCGGGAGCCATAGAGACCCAGTACTTC.

This chain connects TRBV4-3 to TRBJ1-2, with a weak D call TRBD1 (5 bases). Germline CDR1 and CDR2: LGHNA and YSLEER. This CDR3 contains 12 residues. The V end was cut by 0 bases, the J end by 7 bases, with 6 bases between. The CDR3 bases are TGCGCCAGCAGCCAAGACGGGGGTGGCTACACCTTC. It codes for CASSQDGGGYTF.

This chain connects TRBV10-3 to TRBJ1-1, with 8 nucleotides matching TRBD1. CDR1 ENHRY and CDR2 SYGVKD come from the germline V gene. This CDR3 contains 13 residues. Trimming cost V 3 bases and J 8 bases; bases outside gene matches: 5. The CDR3 DNA reads TGTGCCATCAGTGAATATCCAGGGGGCGAAGCTTTCTTT. The encoded protein is CAISEYPGGEAFF.

The chain combines TRBV7-2 with TRBJ2-2, with 8 bases fitting TRBD1. The length of the CDR3 is 15 residues. CDR1 SGHTA and CDR2 FQGNSA come from the germline V gene. V lost 6 bases to trimming and J lost 3 bases; unmatched junction nucleotides: 6. In DNA, the CDR3 is TGTGCCAGCAGAGCCTTGGACAGGGACACCGGGGAGCTGTTTTTT. It encodes CASRALDRDTGELFF.

The chain is built from TRBV18 and TRBJ2-5; D not resolved. V lost 2 bases and J lost 1, with 8 bases in between. This CDR3 is built from 14 residues. Germline CDR1 is KGHSH and CDR2 is LQKENI. The DNA of the CDR3 is TGTGCCAGCTCACCATATGGCAGCCAAGAGACCCAGTACTTC. This codes for CASSPYGSQETQYF.

Here the CDR3 reads CASSVQTGASEKLFF. DNA of the CDR3: TGTGCCAGCAGTGTTCAGACAGGGGCCTCTGAAAAACTGTTTTTT. The chain uses TRBV2 and TRBJ1-4; TRBD1 aligns across 8 bases. With V trimmed by 4 bases and J by 7 bases, 8 bases remained unmatched. CDR3 length equals 15 residues. Germline V gene sequence: CDR1 SNHLY, CDR2 FYNNEI.

V gene TRBV27 combines with J gene TRBJ2-6; no definite D call. V lost 6 bases and J 0 bases, leaving 3 bases between the germline ends. The CDR3 extends over 13 amino acids. Germline CDR1 MNHEY, CDR2 SMNVEV (reference sequence). CDR3: CASSSSGANVLTF. CDR3 in DNA: TGTGCCAGCAGCAGCTCTGGGGCCAACGTCCTGACTTTC. The variable domain in full, with the rest retrieved from reference TRBV27 and TRBJ2-6, is EAQVTQNPRYLITVTGKKLTVTCSQNMNHEYMSWYRQDPGLGLRQIYYSMNVEVTDKGDVPEGYKVSRKEKRNFPLILESPSPNQTSLYFCASSSSGANVLTFGAGSRLTVL.

This rearrangement joins TRBV2 to TRBJ1-5, with 8 bases aligning to TRBD1. J was trimmed by 4 bases and V by 1 base; bases with no gene match: 0. CDR1 SNHLY and CDR2 FYNNEI come from the germline V gene. The CDR3 spans 14 residues. CDR3 residues: CASSEGQGNQPQHF. The CDR3 DNA sequence: TGTGCCAGCAGTGAAGGACAGGGGAATCAGCCCCAGCATTTT.